This T cell receptor beta chain was sequenced for a study of blood T cell repertoires in COVID-19. Data came from immunoSEQ multiplex PCR; TCRdb stores just in-frame clones and leaves some out. Seen here are 95,000 to 110,000 clones, 89% observed once, and the top ten hold under 5.5%. The germline V gene encodes CDR1 MNHNY and CDR2 SVGAGI (reference sequence). The CDR3 totals 14 residues. Trimming pared 2 bases from V and 9 bases from J, leaving 14 bases between. The specimen was peripheral blood. The gene calls are TRBV6-6 and TRBJ2-1; D is unresolved. This sequence originates from a man aged 35 to 55 with active or convalescent COVID-19. The CDR3 here is CASSYPGAQSEQFF. The CDR3, as DNA: TGTGCCAGCAGTTACCCTGGAGCCCAATCTGAGCAGTTCTTC.